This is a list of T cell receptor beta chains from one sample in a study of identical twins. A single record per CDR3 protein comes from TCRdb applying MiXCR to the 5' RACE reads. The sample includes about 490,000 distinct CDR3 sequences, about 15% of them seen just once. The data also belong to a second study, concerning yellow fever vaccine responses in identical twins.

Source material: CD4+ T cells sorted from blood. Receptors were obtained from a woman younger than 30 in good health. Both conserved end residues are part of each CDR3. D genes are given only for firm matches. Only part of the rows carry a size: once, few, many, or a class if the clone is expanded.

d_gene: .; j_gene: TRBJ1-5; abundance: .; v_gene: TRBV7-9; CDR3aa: CASSLDISNQPQHF; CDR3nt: TGTGCCAGCAGCCTGGACATAAGCAATCAGCCCCAGCATTTT
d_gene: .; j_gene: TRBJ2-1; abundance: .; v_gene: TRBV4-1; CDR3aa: CASSQELGTTNNEQFF; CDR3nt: TGCGCCAGCAGCCAAGAGCTCGGGACCACCAACAATGAGCAGTTCTTC
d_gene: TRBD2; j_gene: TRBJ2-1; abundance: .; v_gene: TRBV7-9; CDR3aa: CASSAGRSREGNEQFF; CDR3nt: TGTGCCAGCAGCGCGGGGAGGTCGCGGGAGGGCAATGAGCAGTTCTTC
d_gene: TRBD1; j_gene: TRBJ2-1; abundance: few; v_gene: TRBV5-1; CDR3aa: CASSLGQGSDEQFF; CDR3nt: TGCGCCAGCAGCTTGGGACAGGGCTCCGATGAGCAGTTCTTC
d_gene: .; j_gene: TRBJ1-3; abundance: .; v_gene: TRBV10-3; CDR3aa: CAISEKDGTRNTIYF; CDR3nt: TGTGCCATCAGTGAGAAGGACGGTACAAGAAACACCATATATTTT
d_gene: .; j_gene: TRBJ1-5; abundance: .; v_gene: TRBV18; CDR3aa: CASSPPGGSNQPQHF; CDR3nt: TGTGCCAGCTCACCACCGGGGGGTTCGAATCAGCCCCAGCATTTT
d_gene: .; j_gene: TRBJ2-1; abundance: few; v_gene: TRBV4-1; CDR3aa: CASSQLPGVADEQFF; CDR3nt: TGCGCCAGCAGCCAATTGCCAGGGGTTGCGGATGAGCAGTTCTTC
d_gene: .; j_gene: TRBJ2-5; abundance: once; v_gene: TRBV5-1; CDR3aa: CASSLGTTSQETQYF; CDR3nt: TGCGCCAGCAGCTTGGGGACTACCTCACAAGAGACCCAGTACTTC
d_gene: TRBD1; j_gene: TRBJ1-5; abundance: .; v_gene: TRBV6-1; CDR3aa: CASSHTGGGQPQHF; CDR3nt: TGTGCCAGCAGTCATACAGGGGGAGGTCAGCCCCAGCATTTT
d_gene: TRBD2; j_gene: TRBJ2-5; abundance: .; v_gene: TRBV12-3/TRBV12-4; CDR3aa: CASSRGTSEQETQYF; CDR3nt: TGTGCCAGCAGCCGAGGGACTAGCGAACAAGAGACCCAGTACTTC
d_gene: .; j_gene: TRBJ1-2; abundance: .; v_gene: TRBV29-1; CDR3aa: CSVEGTANYGYTF; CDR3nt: TGCAGCGTTGAAGGAACAGCTAACTATGGCTACACCTTC
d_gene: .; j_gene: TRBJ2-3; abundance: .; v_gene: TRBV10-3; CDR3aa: CAIRGLPSDTQYF; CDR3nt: TGTGCCATCAGGGGACTTCCTTCAGATACGCAGTATTTT
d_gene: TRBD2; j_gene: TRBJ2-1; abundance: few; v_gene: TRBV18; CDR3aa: CASSPPPTSGGSNEQFF; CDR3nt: TGTGCCAGCTCACCACCTCCGACTAGCGGGGGAAGCAATGAGCAGTTCTTC
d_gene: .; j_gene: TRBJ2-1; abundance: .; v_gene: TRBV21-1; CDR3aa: CASSRVEGGTAYNEQFF; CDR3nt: TGTGCCAGCAGCCGCGTGGAGGGGGGGACGGCCTACAATGAGCAGTTCTTC
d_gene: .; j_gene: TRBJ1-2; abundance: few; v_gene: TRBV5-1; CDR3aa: CASSLEATDRRGGYTF; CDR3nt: TGCGCCAGCAGCTTAGAAGCCACTGACAGACGAGGTGGCTACACCTTC
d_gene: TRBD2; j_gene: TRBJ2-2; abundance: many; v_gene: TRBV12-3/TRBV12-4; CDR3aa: CASSRERGGELFF; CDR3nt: TGTGCCAGCAGTCGGGAGCGGGGCGGGGAGCTGTTTTTT
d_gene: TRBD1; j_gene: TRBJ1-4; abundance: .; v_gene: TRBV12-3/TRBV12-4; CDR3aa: CASSSTGGKLFF; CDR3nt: TGTGCCAGCAGTTCAACAGGGGGAAAACTGTTTTTT
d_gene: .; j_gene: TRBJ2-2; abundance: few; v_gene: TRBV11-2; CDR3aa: CASSLRAGSSNTGELFF; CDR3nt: TGTGCCAGCAGCTTAAGAGCAGGATCATCGAACACCGGGGAGCTGTTTTTT
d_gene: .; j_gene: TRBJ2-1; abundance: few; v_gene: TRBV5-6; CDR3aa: CASSLIALSSYNEQFF; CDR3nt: TGTGCCAGCAGCTTGATTGCTCTAAGCTCCTACAATGAGCAGTTCTTC
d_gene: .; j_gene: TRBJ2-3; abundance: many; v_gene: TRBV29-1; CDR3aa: CSVEDIGTGRGDTQYF; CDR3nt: TGCAGCGTTGAAGACATAGGGACGGGGCGAGGAGATACGCAGTATTTT
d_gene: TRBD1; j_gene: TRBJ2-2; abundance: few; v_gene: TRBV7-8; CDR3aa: CASSLPTGANTGELFF; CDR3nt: TGTGCCAGCAGCTTACCGACAGGGGCGAACACCGGGGAGCTGTTTTTT
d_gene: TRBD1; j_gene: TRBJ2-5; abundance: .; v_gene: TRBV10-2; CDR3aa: CASSDSTRTPQGARIQYF; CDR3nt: TGCGCCAGCAGTGACTCTACCCGTACTCCACAGGGGGCACGAATCCAGTACTTC
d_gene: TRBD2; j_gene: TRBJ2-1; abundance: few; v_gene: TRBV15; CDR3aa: CATGARSASGKQEQFF; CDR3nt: TGTGCCACCGGGGCCCGTTCGGCTAGCGGGAAACAAGAGCAGTTCTTC
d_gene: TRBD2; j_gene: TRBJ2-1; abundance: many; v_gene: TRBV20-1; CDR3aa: CSARDSGGAGTQFF; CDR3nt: TGCAGTGCTAGAGATAGCGGGGGGGCCGGGACGCAGTTCTTC
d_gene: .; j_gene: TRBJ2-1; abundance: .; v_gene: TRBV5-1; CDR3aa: CASAPGHLSYNEQFF; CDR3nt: TGCGCCAGCGCGCCGGGACACCTCTCCTACAATGAGCAGTTCTTC
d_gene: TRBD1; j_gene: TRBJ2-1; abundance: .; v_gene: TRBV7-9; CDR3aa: CASSTYRGSSSYNEQFF; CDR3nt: TGTGCCAGCAGCACCTACAGGGGTTCGAGCTCCTACAATGAGCAGTTCTTC
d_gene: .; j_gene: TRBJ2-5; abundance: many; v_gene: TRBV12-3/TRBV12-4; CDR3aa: CASSFGEETQYF; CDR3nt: TGTGCCAGCAGTTTCGGGGAAGAGACCCAGTACTTC
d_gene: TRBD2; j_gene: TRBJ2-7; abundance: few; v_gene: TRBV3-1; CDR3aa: CASSREAGATYEQYF; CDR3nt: TGTGCCAGCAGCCGAGAAGCGGGAGCTACGTACGAGCAGTACTTC
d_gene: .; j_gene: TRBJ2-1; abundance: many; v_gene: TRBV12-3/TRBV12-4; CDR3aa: CASSSGPSYNEQFF; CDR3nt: TGTGCCAGCAGTTCCGGACCCTCCTACAATGAGCAGTTCTTC